A selection of T cell receptor beta chains follows, all from one sample in a study of T cells in Graves' hyperthyroidism and ophthalmopathy. TCRdb ran MiXCR on the multiplex PCR reads and lists one entry per CDR3 protein. The table has approximately 720,000 distinct CDR3 sequences, about 19% seen once; the top ten hold roughly a sixth. The sequencing input was blood. The receptors were gathered from a woman between 45 and 60 years old with Graves' hyperthyroidism that later progressed to Graves' ophthalmopathy. Each CDR3 is given with its conserved first and last residue. A D gene is named only where the DNA matches it firmly. Some rows mark clone size as missing; the rest say once, few, many or name a class of expanded clone.

size: .
J: TRBJ2-7
V: TRBV3-1
D: .
DNA: TGTGCCAGCAGCCAAGATACAGTCCCGCTCTACGAGCAGTACTTC
CDR3: CASSQDTVPLYEQYF

size: few
J: TRBJ1-6
V: TRBV20-1
D: .
DNA: TGCAGTGCTACCCCACACCGCGCGGGTTCATCCCTCCACTTT
CDR3: CSATPHRAGSSLHF

size: many
J: TRBJ1-1
V: TRBV5-1
D: .
DNA: TGCGCCAGCAGCTTGGGAGGTTGGGCCGAAGCTTTCTTT
CDR3: CASSLGGWAEAFF

size: many
J: TRBJ1-5
V: TRBV28
D: TRBD1
DNA: TGTGCCAGCAGCCGGTCGGGACAGGGGGCCTCTTATCAGCCCCAGCATTTT
CDR3: CASSRSGQGASYQPQHF

size: few
J: TRBJ1-2
V: TRBV5-1
D: .
DNA: TGCGCCAGCAGCTTGGAAGATCCTCCTAACTATGGCTACACCTTC
CDR3: CASSLEDPPNYGYTF

size: many
J: TRBJ2-7
V: TRBV6-1
D: .
DNA: TGTGCCAGCAGTTTGACAGAGTCCTACGAGCAGTACTTC
CDR3: CASSLTESYEQYF

size: many
J: TRBJ2-1
V: TRBV30
D: TRBD2
DNA: TGTGCCTGGAGTGATACGACCGGGACTAGCGGGGGGTACTACAATGAGCAGTTCTTC
CDR3: CAWSDTTGTSGGYYNEQFF

size: many
J: TRBJ1-5
V: TRBV12-3/TRBV12-4
D: TRBD1
DNA: TGTGCCAGCAGTCCAGCCCCGGGACAGGGGGGAGAGCCCCAGCATTTT
CDR3: CASSPAPGQGGEPQHF

size: many
J: TRBJ1-1
V: TRBV12-3/TRBV12-4
D: .
DNA: TGTGCCAGCAGTTTCGCAGGGTCCATGAACACTGAAGCTTTCTTT
CDR3: CASSFAGSMNTEAFF

size: .
J: TRBJ2-3
V: TRBV6-1
D: TRBD1
DNA: TGTGCCAGCAGTCCACAGGGGATCGACACAGATACGCAGTATTTT
CDR3: CASSPQGIDTDTQYF

size: many
J: TRBJ2-7
V: TRBV11-2
D: TRBD1
DNA: TGTGCCAGCAGCTCCGCACCGGGACAGATCTACGAGCAGTACTTC
CDR3: CASSSAPGQIYEQYF

size: few
J: TRBJ2-7
V: TRBV27
D: .
DNA: TGTGCCAGCAGTTTAGGAGGGCCACACTACGAGCAGTACTTC
CDR3: CASSLGGPHYEQYF

size: .
J: TRBJ1-3
V: TRBV10-3
D: .
DNA: TGTGCCATCAGTCTTAGGCAGGGATCAGGAAACACCATATATTTT
CDR3: CAISLRQGSGNTIYF

size: many
J: TRBJ1-2
V: TRBV5-1
D: TRBD1
DNA: TGCGCCAGCAGCTTAAGGGGACAGGGGGCCTATGGCTACACCTTC
CDR3: CASSLRGQGAYGYTF

size: .
J: TRBJ2-5
V: TRBV3-1
D: .
DNA: TGTGCCAGCAGCCAAGATCGGGGGTTCCACCAAGAGACCCAGTACTTC
CDR3: CASSQDRGFHQETQYF

size: few
J: TRBJ2-2
V: TRBV6-2/TRBV6-3
D: TRBD1
DNA: TGTGCCAGCAGTGGCGGGACAGGGGCCGGGGAGCTGTTTTTT
CDR3: CASSGGTGAGELFF

size: .
J: TRBJ1-3
V: TRBV6-1
D: .
DNA: TGTGCCAGCAGAGCGGAGAGGGGGGAATCTGGAAACACCATATATTTT
CDR3: CASRAERGESGNTIYF

size: few
J: TRBJ1-5
V: TRBV4-1
D: .
DNA: TGCGCCAGCAGCCATGAAGACCCTAGCAATCAGCCCCAGCATTTT
CDR3: CASSHEDPSNQPQHF

size: many
J: TRBJ2-1
V: TRBV3-1
D: .
DNA: TGTGCCAGCAGCCAAGATCCGGGCCATGAGCAGTTCTTC
CDR3: CASSQDPGHEQFF

size: .
J: TRBJ2-2
V: TRBV27
D: .
DNA: TGTGCCAGCAGTTACCAGGGTGTCCGGGAGCTGTTTTTT
CDR3: CASSYQGVRELFF

size: few
J: TRBJ1-2
V: TRBV10-3
D: .
DNA: TGTGCCATCAGAGAAAACCGGGCCGGGGGCTATGGCTACACCTTC
CDR3: CAIRENRAGGYGYTF

size: .
J: TRBJ2-5
V: TRBV7-2
D: .
DNA: TGTGCCAGCAGCCCCCAGACAGGACCTCAAGAGACCCAGTACTTC
CDR3: CASSPQTGPQETQYF

size: .
J: TRBJ1-2
V: TRBV10-3
D: .
DNA: TGTGCCATCAGTGAGACGTCCCTCGTCGACGGCTACACCTTC
CDR3: CAISETSLVDGYTF

size: few
J: TRBJ1-2
V: TRBV10-3
D: TRBD1
DNA: TGTGCCATCAGGAAGACAGGGGGACATGGCTACACCTTC
CDR3: CAIRKTGGHGYTF

size: once
J: TRBJ1-3
V: TRBV12-3/TRBV12-4
D: TRBD1
DNA: TGTGCCAGCAGTTCACGACAGGGCCCTGGAAACACCATATATTTT
CDR3: CASSSRQGPGNTIYF

size: once
J: TRBJ2-3
V: TRBV6-2/TRBV6-3
D: .
DNA: TGTGCCAGCAGTTACTCGATGTCACGGGGGGCCGGGGGAGATACGCAGTATTTT
CDR3: CASSYSMSRGAGGDTQYF

size: .
J: TRBJ1-2
V: TRBV3-1
D: .
DNA: TGTGCCAGCAGCCAAGATACCGGGACAAAGAACTATGGCTACACCTTC
CDR3: CASSQDTGTKNYGYTF

size: many
J: TRBJ2-2
V: TRBV2
D: TRBD1
DNA: TGTGCCAGCACCCCCCCCACCGGGACAGATGACACCGGGGAGCTGTTTTTT
CDR3: CASTPPTGTDDTGELFF

size: many
J: TRBJ2-5
V: TRBV27
D: TRBD1
DNA: TGTGCCAGCAGTCAGTCAGGGGGAGTAGTGGCCCAGTACTTC
CDR3: CASSQSGGVVAQYF

size: .
J: TRBJ2-3
V: TRBV5-1
D: TRBD1
DNA: TGTGCCAGCAGCGTCCGGGACAGGCGAAGCACAGATACGCAGTATTTT
CDR3: CASSVRDRRSTDTQYF

size: .
J: TRBJ2-1
V: TRBV6-5
D: .
DNA: TGTGCCAGCAGTTACACGGGGAACTCCTACAATGAGCAGTTCTTC
CDR3: CASSYTGNSYNEQFF

size: many
J: TRBJ2-5
V: TRBV11-2
D: .
DNA: TGTGCCAGCAGCACTTGGACTGAAGAGACCCAGTACTTC
CDR3: CASSTWTEETQYF

size: many
J: TRBJ1-1
V: TRBV7-8
D: .
DNA: TGTGCCAGCAGCTTAAGCGGGAACCCGGGTTACACTGAAGCTTTCTTT
CDR3: CASSLSGNPGYTEAFF

size: .
J: TRBJ1-2
V: TRBV5-6
D: .
DNA: TGTGCCAGCAGCTTGATGGGGGCGCGGTCCTATGGCTACACCTTC
CDR3: CASSLMGARSYGYTF

size: many
J: TRBJ2-1
V: TRBV20-1
D: TRBD2
DNA: TGCAGTGCTAGAGATCCTAGCGGGGTACATGAGCAGTTCTTC
CDR3: CSARDPSGVHEQFF

size: .
J: TRBJ2-4
V: TRBV7-9
D: TRBD2
DNA: TGTGCCAGCAGCTCCGAGACTAGCGGGGGGGCGGGAAACATTCAGTACTTC
CDR3: CASSSETSGGAGNIQYF

size: .
J: TRBJ1-1
V: TRBV29-1
D: TRBD1
DNA: TGCAGCGTTGAAGGACAGGGCGCTGAAGCTTTCTTT
CDR3: CSVEGQGAEAFF

size: many
J: TRBJ1-5
V: TRBV18
D: TRBD1
DNA: TGTGCCAGCTCACCAATCTTTCAAGGGACAGAGAATCAGCCCCAGCATTTT
CDR3: CASSPIFQGTENQPQHF

size: few
J: TRBJ1-6
V: TRBV6-5
D: .
DNA: TGTGCCAGCAGTTACTTTGGGGATTCACCCCTCCACTTT
CDR3: CASSYFGDSPLHF

size: few
J: TRBJ1-2
V: TRBV19
D: .
DNA: TGTGCCAGTAGTATCACTACAGGCGTGTCGTGGGGCTACACCTTC
CDR3: CASSITTGVSWGYTF

size: many
J: TRBJ2-1
V: TRBV7-3
D: .
DNA: TGTGCCAGCAGCCCTCACACCAGCTCCTACAATGAGCAGTTCTTC
CDR3: CASSPHTSSYNEQFF

size: many
J: TRBJ2-5
V: TRBV20-1
D: .
DNA: TGCAGTGCTAGCCCGGGCTGGGACCAAGAGACCCAGTACTTC
CDR3: CSASPGWDQETQYF

size: many
J: TRBJ2-3
V: TRBV5-1
D: .
DNA: TGCGCCAGCAGCTTGGATTCCCGGGATACGCAGTATTTT
CDR3: CASSLDSRDTQYF

size: .
J: TRBJ1-1
V: TRBV20-1
D: TRBD1
DNA: TGCAGTGCTAGACCCAAGACAGGGTGGGGGGGAACTGAAGCTTTCTTT
CDR3: CSARPKTGWGGTEAFF

size: .
J: TRBJ2-5
V: TRBV27
D: .
DNA: TGTGCCAGCAGTTCCCCGGGGGCGGCAGGGGATCGGGGGACCCAGTACTTC
CDR3: CASSSPGAAGDRGTQYF

size: .
J: TRBJ1-1
V: TRBV29-1
D: .
DNA: TGCAGCGGGGACGGGGGGGACACTGAAGCTTTCTTT
CDR3: CSGDGGDTEAFF

size: few
J: TRBJ1-4
V: TRBV3-1
D: .
DNA: TGTGCCAGCAGCCGGACTAATGAAAAACTGTTTTTT
CDR3: CASSRTNEKLFF

size: many
J: TRBJ1-6
V: TRBV3-1
D: .
DNA: TGTGCCAGCAGCCAGACCAATGAGGGGGACTCACCCCTCCACTTT
CDR3: CASSQTNEGDSPLHF

size: .
J: TRBJ1-4
V: TRBV24-1
D: .
DNA: TGTGCCACCAAGGCCAAAACTAATGAAAAACTGTTTTTT
CDR3: CATKAKTNEKLFF

size: many
J: TRBJ1-1
V: TRBV3-1
D: .
DNA: TGTGCCAGCAGCCCAACTAGCAACTCGAACACTGAAGCTTTCTTT
CDR3: CASSPTSNSNTEAFF

size: few
J: TRBJ2-5
V: TRBV2
D: .
DNA: TGTGCCAGCATTGGAGGGATGGACGAGACCCAGTACTTC
CDR3: CASIGGMDETQYF

size: many
J: TRBJ2-1
V: TRBV2
D: .
DNA: TGTGCCAGCAGTGTTAACAATGAGCAGTTCTTC
CDR3: CASSVNNEQFF

size: few
J: TRBJ2-5
V: TRBV2
D: TRBD2
DNA: TGTGCCAGCAGTGACCCTAGCGGGGGGGTCCAAGAGACCCAGTACTTC
CDR3: CASSDPSGGVQETQYF

size: many
J: TRBJ2-7
V: TRBV7-9
D: TRBD1
DNA: TGTGCCAGCAGCTTATTACAGGGGAGTAACGAGCAGTACTTC
CDR3: CASSLLQGSNEQYF

size: few
J: TRBJ1-5
V: TRBV7-2
D: TRBD1
DNA: TGTGCCAGCAGCTCCTTAGGGGCAGGGACAGACAGTCAGCCCCAGCATTTT
CDR3: CASSSLGAGTDSQPQHF

size: many
J: TRBJ1-1
V: TRBV30
D: .
DNA: TGTGCCTGGACCCCGGACAGCGAGAACACTGAAGCTTTCTTT
CDR3: CAWTPDSENTEAFF

size: many
J: TRBJ1-1
V: TRBV9
D: TRBD1
DNA: TGTGCCAGCAGCCCCTTACAGACAGGGGACACTGAAGCTTTCTTT
CDR3: CASSPLQTGDTEAFF